This TCR beta chain was recorded in a study of blood T cells in healthy people across ages (dated by TCRdb to about 2015). The study in broad terms: In model experiments, template switching captured about one uniquely barcoded TCR beta cDNA molecule for every two T cells. The study measured age-related changes in TCR beta repertoire diversity using deep sequencing normalized with unique cDNA molecular identifiers. Four age groups were formed from the donors: young (average roughly 15 years), middle-aged (around 39), aged (around 62) and long-lived (around 80). To avoid experimental bias, donors of different ages were distributed randomly across sequencing lanes. For two donors (one aged 18 to 30 and one aged 80 or older), the study analyzed two additional independent replicas of 1 million unique cDNA reads from the same blood draw.

Libraries were built with 5' RACE. These reads were obtained on an Illumina HiSeq 2500. The second PCR ran for about 6 to 12 cycles and used a J-beta primer mix along with a sample-barcoded 5' primer. Each TCR beta cDNA molecule received a unique molecular identifier from a template-switch 5' adaptor carrying 12 random nucleotides. Each sample yielded at least 2.5 million CDR3-containing paired-end reads. First-strand cDNA was synthesized from all RNA with the Mint cDNA synthesis kit, primed by a TRBC-specific oligonucleotide. Following uracil-DNA glycosylase treatment, all cDNA underwent a first 18-cycle PCR with the universal primers M1SS and BC2_uni_R. Under the source paper's analysis protocol: Each sample was normalized by randomly selecting 1 million high-quality reads, each carrying a distinct molecular identifier. Reads with shared molecular identifiers were discarded instead of being binned into consensus sequences. MiTCR, run with a Q25 quality threshold and the strictest error-elimination algorithm, handled CDR3 identification, clonotype clustering and error correction. A nonparametric unseen species model with Euler transformation was used to estimate a lower bound on total TCR beta diversity. TCRdb ran its own pipeline on the public reads, namely fastp trimming at Q25 and MiXCR clone calling, and kept in-frame beta chains. Entries are consolidated by CDR3 protein sequence, retaining the most common genes and DNA. These V and J calls originate from TCRdb's pipeline instead of the authors' own analysis. The sample data list around 1,100,000 distinct CDR3 sequences, and roughly two fifths of these were observed just once. The top ten clones comprise under 15% of the sample.

From the cysteine up to the phenylalanine, the CDR3 has a length of 16 residues. Here the CDR3 DNA is all that survives: 48 bases in frame from base 1. Here V drops 4 bases and J drops 5 bases, and the junction holds 10 bases not matched to any gene. Results and caveats for the whole study, not just this receptor: As age increased, observed TCR beta diversity per million T cells dropped in a roughly linear way, and a significant reduction was already evident by age about 36. Compared with the aged group, more naive CD4+ T cells, fewer expanded clones and increased TCR diversity were shown by the long-lived group, suggesting age selection. Because the CMV infection status of the donors was unknown, age-related changes in expanded clonotypes may potentially have been confounded. Total diversity estimates from one million sequenced T cells were considered lower bounds and underestimates. A strong correlation was found between observed TCR beta diversity and the percentage of naive T cells measured by flow cytometry. Because profiling used bulk unsorted PBMCs, naive and antigen-experienced compartments could not be compared conclusively.

Donors were a few dozen systemically healthy Caucasian individuals from Russia aged roughly 6 to 90 years. Each donor gave 8 to 10 milliliters of peripheral blood, collected into EDTA-treated Vacutainer tubes. Ficoll-Paque density-gradient centrifugation was used to isolate PBMCs, with at least 6.5 million obtained per sample. Total RNA, at least 6 micrograms per sample, was extracted from PBMCs with Trizol reagent. For every donor, an aliquot of PBMCs went through flow cytometry to measure the percentages of naive CD45RAhigh/CD27high T cells. On this clonotype: Its antigen has not been determined. Base-call qualities are not available, and no considerably larger clone is one nucleotide away.

The sequenced sample consisted of blood. The TCR was taken from a man younger than 30 in good health. The chain employs TRBV12-3 or TRBV12-4 and TRBJ2-1, with 8 junctional bases fitting TRBD2. The CDR3: CASSSGTSLPNNEQFF. The bases read TGTGCCAGCAGTTCCGGGACTAGTTTGCCCAACAATGAGCAGTTCTTC.